This T cell receptor beta chain appears in the sequencing data of a study of blood T cell repertoires in COVID-19. Study details: The United States, Italy and Spain supplied acute and convalescent COVID-19 samples. Nucleic acid was either cDNA or gDNA, and it came from T cells, B-cell-depleted T cells, or PBMCs.

Unmatched junction bases numbered 4, after V lost 1 base and J lost 4 bases. Germline V CDR1 and CDR2: SGHAT, FQNNGV. The CDR3 spans 16 residues. How the authors handled the data: Quantification of nucleated cells was approximated via reference gene primer amplification. Sequenced by immunoSEQ multiplex PCR; TCRdb stores in-frame clones only, minus some. V, J and clone size reflect that table, while D and trimming were determined from the DNA. The sample shows a few hundred thousand clones, around 90% of them seen only once. Patients at the Seattle site were enrolled during active infection and followed longitudinally.

The genes are TRBV11-2 and TRBJ2-5; 12 positions agree with TRBD1. The receptor comes from a woman aged 55 to 70 with COVID-19, enrolled during active disease. Sequencing used peripheral blood. In DNA form, the CDR3 reads TGTGCCAGCAGCTTAGTCGGGACAGGGGGCGTAGAGACCCAGTACTTC. Protein sequence: CASSLVGTGGVETQYF.